This T cell receptor beta chain was profiled in a study of cytomegalovirus exposure and HLA in healthy donors. Primers: 60 Vbeta forward and 13 Jbeta reverse. The data were produced by immunoSEQ multiplex PCR, yet TCRdb's version contains in-frame clones alone and is incomplete. The table has roughly 120,000 clones, about 80% seen once; the top ten hold 13%. V was clipped by 7 bases and J by 6 bases, with 18 bases between them. Per germline, CDR1 LNHDA and CDR2 SQIVND (reference sequence). The CDR3 has 14 residues. This chain connects TRBV19 to TRBJ1-1; D unresolved. The receptor was derived from a man aged 25 to 40 in good health and CMV-seropositive. Material: PBMCs. As DNA, the CDR3 is TGTGCCAGTACCCTAAATCGGCTGGGCGCTGAAGCTTTCTTT. Translated, it gives CASTLNRLGAEAFF.